This T cell receptor (beta chain) was found in a study of vaccination and CD4 T cells after COVID-19. Germline CDR1 reads LNHDA; CDR2 reads SQIVND (reference sequence). V lost 6 bases, J lost 4 bases, and 16 bases lay in between. The length of the CDR3 is 15 residues. Sequencing of the DNA from cultured CD4+ T cells was carried out with the Oncomine TCR Beta short-read assay. TCRdb processed the PCR reads anew with MiXCR; each CDR3 protein has one entry. The sample has around 16,000 distinct CDR3 sequences, around 74% seen once; the top ten hold around a tenth. Treatment noted: approximately 9-day PBMC culture with coronavirus spike peptide pools or control peptides (ViraFEST assay). In regard to this clonotype: Its target is not known.

This sequence was found in a human donor who received a COVID-19 vaccine. The V call is TRBV19, the J call TRBJ1-5, with D maybe TRBD1 (5 bases). The sequencing used CD4+ T cells from blood, cultured in vitro, collected after SARS-CoV-2 vaccination. CDR3 in DNA: TGTGCCAGTAGCACCCCAGGGAGTGGGAATCAGCCCCAGCATTTT. It specifies CASSTPGSGNQPQHF.